The next 24 T cell receptor beta chains were all read from a single sample in a study of shared clonotypes between healthy human individuals (dated by TCRdb to 2018 to 2020). The method behind the library was the immunoSEQ multiplex PCR assay. Entries here come from immuneACCESS through TCRdb and include only in-frame sequences with V and J called. Some clones fail to appear in such tables; in the studies checked, an unresolved V gene covers under half of the shortfall, and the cause of the remainder is unknown. The sample table contains 2 million to 2.5 million clones; only one count was recorded for 80% to 95% of them. 0.35% to 0.5% of the sample lies in the top ten. Material for sequencing was naive CD4+ T cells from PBMCs. Reading the label with the study, this specimen's cell subset or site is: CD45RA+ positively selected. These receptors all come from a man younger than 30 in good health. Some clones in this sample may be carry-over from other donors' samples.

This chain uses TRBV25-1 with TRBJ1-2, with 9 positions matching TRBD1. Trimming removed 5 bases from V and 5 bases from J; junction bases left unmatched: 6. The germline gives CDR1 MGHDK, CDR2 SYGVNS. The CDR3 is 14 amino acids. The CDR3 loop reads CASSPGQGRYGYTF. The CDR3 DNA is TGTGCCAGCAGTCCGGGACAGGGAAGGTATGGCTACACCTTC.

V gene TRBV5-5 combines with J gene TRBJ2-1; TRBD1 aligns across 9 bases. Looked up from germline, CDR1 is SGHKS and CDR2 is YYEKEE (reference sequence). With V trimmed by 0 bases and J by 3 bases, 4 bases remained unmatched. This CDR3 comprises 16 residues. CDR3 sequence (DNA): TGTGCCAGCAGCTTGGTAGGGACAGGGAACTACAATGAGCAGTTCTTC. The encoded protein is CASSLVGTGNYNEQFF.

As for this clone: This same CDR3 is encoded by further DNA sequences in the sample. The rearrangement uses TRBV27 and TRBJ1-1; 7 positions agree with TRBD1. Germline loops: CDR1 MNHEY, CDR2 SMNVEV (reference sequence). With 6 bases clipped from V and 0 bases from J, the junction kept 4 bases outside the gene matches. The CDR3 covers 14 residues. The CDR3 sequence is CASSYRGLNTEAFF. The CDR3 region has the DNA TGTGCCAGCAGCTACAGGGGACTGAACACTGAAGCTTTCTTT.

This chain joins TRBV19 and TRBJ1-1; 10 positions agree with TRBD1. Germline V gene sequence: CDR1 LNHDA, CDR2 SQIVND (reference sequence). CDR3 length: 16 amino acids. V lost 5 bases to trimming and J lost 4 bases; unmatched junction nucleotides: 10. Here the CDR3 DNA reads TGTGCCAGTAGTGCCGGGACAGGGGACATGGTCACTGAAGCTTTCTTT. It is translated as CASSAGTGDMVTEAFF. Combining the CDR3 with reference TRBV19 and TRBJ1-1 gives the whole variable domain DGGITQSPKYLFRKEGQNVTLSCEQNLNHDAMYWYRQDPGQGLRLIYYSQIVNDFQKGDIAEGYSVSREKKESFPLTVTSAQKNPTAFYLCASSAGTGDMVTEAFFGQGTRLTVV.

The chain is built from TRBV28 and TRBJ2-1; D gene ambiguous. With 3 bases removed from V and 3 bases from J, the gap between germline ends came to 9 bases. CDR3 length equals 14 residues. Germline V lookup: CDR1 MDHEN, CDR2 SYDVKM. The CDR3 loop reads CASSFRSGYNEQFF. The CDR3, as DNA: TGTGCCAGCAGTTTCAGGTCTGGCTACAATGAGCAGTTCTTC.

As DNA, the CDR3 is TGTGCCAGCAGCCCCGCCCCGGGGGGGAGCACAGATACGCAGTATTTT. Its translation: CASSPAPGGSTDTQYF. This chain links TRBV9 with TRBJ2-3; 8 bases match TRBD2. Trimming took 4 bases from V and 0 from J; bases not matched to a gene: 7. The CDR3 has 16 amino acids. In germline, CDR1 is SGDLS, CDR2 YYNGEE.

The chain employs TRBV4-1 and TRBJ2-7; TRBD1 aligns across 9 bases. Germline values: CDR1 MGHRA, CDR2 YSYEKL. J was trimmed by 3 bases and V by 1 base; bases with no gene match: 10. This CDR3 has 17 residues. The CDR3 DNA sequence: TGCGCCAGCAGCCAAGGGGGGATTAGGACAGGGGTCTACGAGCAGTACTTC. It is translated as CASSQGGIRTGVYEQYF.

Turning to this clone: The same CDR3 is also encoded by other DNA sequences in this sample. V is TRBV7-2 and J is TRBJ1-4, with 9 bases lining up with TRBD1. The J segment lost 7 bases and the V segment lost 3 bases, leaving 3 bases of the junction unmatched. Germline loops: CDR1 SGHTA, CDR2 FQGNSA. This CDR3 has 14 residues. The CDR3 DNA reads TGTGCCAGCAGCTTCGACAGGGGGACTGAAAAACTGTTTTTT. Protein: CASSFDRGTEKLFF.

The chain uses TRBV29-1 and TRBJ2-3, with D possibly TRBD2 on 6 matching bases. Germline CDR1 and CDR2: SQVTM and ANQGSEA. This CDR3 is built from 15 residues. The ends were cut back, 3 bases at V and 6 bases at J, with 19 bases in the middle. The CDR3 loop is CSVDQGLLLGDTQYF. Here the CDR3 DNA reads TGCAGCGTTGACCAGGGACTTCTCCTCGGGGATACGCAGTATTTT.

This clone was recorded once. The chain combines TRBV28 with TRBJ2-7, with TRBD1 matching over 8 bases. V shed 2 bases and J 3 bases; nucleotides not matched to a gene: 15. The CDR3 extends over 18 amino acids. Germline V gene lookup returns CDR1 MDHEN and CDR2 SYDVKM. This CDR3 reads CASSLEFVSDRVGYEQYF. The CDR3 region has the DNA TGTGCCAGCAGTTTAGAATTCGTGTCGGACAGGGTCGGCTACGAGCAGTACTTC.

The gene calls are TRBV19 and TRBJ2-7; 8 nucleotides agree with TRBD1. The CDR3 loop spans 15 amino acids. Germline CDR1 reads LNHDA; CDR2 reads SQIVND (reference sequence). V shed 3 bases and J 4 bases; nucleotides not matched to a gene: 8. CDR3 region: CASSIRFGQGYEQYF. In nucleotides, the CDR3 is TGTGCCAGTAGTATTCGATTTGGACAGGGTTACGAGCAGTACTTC.

Concerning this clone: Different DNA sequences within this sample yield the same CDR3. The V and J genes are TRBV9 and TRBJ2-7; D remains unclear. Germline V CDR1 and CDR2: SGDLS, YYNGEE. The length of the CDR3 is 14 residues. Deletions cut 0 bases from V and 0 bases from J, with 7 bases between. The CDR3 sequence: CASSVGAGSYEQYF. DNA of the CDR3: TGTGCCAGCAGCGTAGGTGCCGGCTCCTACGAGCAGTACTTC.

A word on this clone: Other DNA sequences in this sample translate to the same CDR3. The chain uses TRBV28 and TRBJ1-5; D unclear. The CDR3 is 13 amino acids. Trimming took off 5 bases at V and 2 bases at J, with 7 bases between the two ends. CDR1 MDHEN and CDR2 SYDVKM come from the germline V gene. The CDR3 loop is CASSLTGNQPQHF. The CDR3 region has the DNA TGTGCCAGCAGTCTAACGGGCAATCAGCCCCAGCATTTT.

The chain is built from TRBV11-3 and TRBJ2-5; TRBD1 aligns across 10 bases. The CDR3 spans 15 residues. The V gene end was trimmed by 1 base and the J gene end by 5 bases; junction bases not matched to a gene: 4. Germline CDR1 SGHNT, CDR2 YENEEA. The CDR3 is CASSLGQGAWETQYF. The CDR3 DNA reads as TGTGCCAGCAGCTTAGGACAGGGGGCTTGGGAGACCCAGTACTTC.

This clone was seen once. Other DNA sequences in the sample encode the same CDR3. This rearrangement joins TRBV9 to TRBJ1-2; D remains ambiguous. The V and J ends lost 0 bases and 2 bases respectively, with 8 bases between them. The CDR3 is 14 amino acids. Germline CDR1 SGDLS, CDR2 YYNGEE. The CDR3 reads CASSVGSQNYGYTF. The CDR3, as DNA: TGTGCCAGCAGCGTAGGGTCCCAGAACTATGGCTACACCTTC.

The gene calls are TRBV6-5 and TRBJ2-7; D is possibly TRBD2 (6 bases). Germline V gene sequence: CDR1 MNHEY, CDR2 SVGAGI. V was trimmed by 5 bases and J by 0 bases, leaving 11 bases between them. CDR3 length: 14 residues. The CDR3, as DNA: TGTGCCAGCAGTCCCGTAGCGGCCTCCTACGAGCAGTACTTC. Translation gives CASSPVAASYEQYF.

V is TRBV9 and J is TRBJ2-1; 7 nucleotides agree with TRBD2. The CDR3 is made up of 16 amino acids. Germline CDR1 and CDR2: SGDLS and YYNGEE. V gave up 0 bases and J gave up 9 bases; unmatched junction bases: 12. This CDR3 is CASSVGVVREHGEQFF. In nucleotides, the CDR3 is TGTGCCAGCAGCGTAGGGGTCGTGCGGGAGCATGGTGAGCAGTTCTTC.

The V gene is TRBV25-1, the J gene TRBJ1-3; tentative D call: TRBD1 (6 bases). This CDR3 comprises 17 residues. Trimming removed 3 bases from V and 0 bases from J, with 15 bases in between. Germline CDR1 reads MGHDK; CDR2 reads SYGVNS. The CDR3 protein is CASSDLGRGFSGNTIYF. In DNA, the CDR3 is TGTGCCAGCAGTGACCTGGGCAGGGGATTCTCTGGAAACACCATATATTTT.

The rearrangement uses TRBV5-4 and TRBJ2-3; TRBD2 is a possible D gene (5 bases). The CDR3 spans 15 residues. The germline V and J ends were trimmed by 0 bases and 5 bases, with 13 bases remaining between them. The germline V gene encodes CDR1 SGHNT and CDR2 YYREEE (reference sequence). The CDR3 DNA sequence: TGTGCCAGCAGCTTGGAACCCCAGAGGGTAGATACGCAGTATTTT. It specifies CASSLEPQRVDTQYF.

The J gene is TRBJ2-5, the V gene TRBV7-2, with TRBD2 identical over 11 bases. This CDR3 comprises 19 residues. Germline V lookup: CDR1 SGHTA, CDR2 FQGNSA. Unmatched junction bases numbered 21, after V lost 5 bases and J lost 7 bases. CDR3: CASSLSPSGSGRVLGTQYF. As DNA, the CDR3 is TGTGCCAGCAGCCTCTCCCCCTCTGGTAGCGGGAGGGTATTAGGGACCCAGTACTTC.

The chain combines TRBV10-2 with TRBJ2-1; D unresolved. V lost 6 bases, J lost 5 bases, and 14 bases lay in between. CDR3 length: 14 residues. Germline CDR1 is WSHSY and CDR2 is SAAADI. The CDR3 protein is CASRDHRQNNEQFF. The CDR3 DNA sequence: TGCGCCAGCAGAGACCACCGCCAAAACAATGAGCAGTTCTTC.

The chain recombines TRBV2 with TRBJ2-3, with D tentatively TRBD1 or TRBD2 (5 bases each). The V end lost 4 bases, the J end lost 9 bases, and 14 bases lay between the germline ends. CDR1 is SNHLY, CDR2 FYNNEI, per germline. This CDR3 spans 13 amino acids. The CDR3 protein is CASSVGAEGTQYF. The CDR3 bases are TGTGCCAGCAGTGTAGGGGCCGAGGGGACGCAGTATTTT.

This chain connects TRBV4-2 to TRBJ2-2; 11 nucleotides align to TRBD1. Trimming at V came to 6 bases and at J to 4 bases, leaving 4 bases not matched to a gene. CDR1 and CDR2 from the germline V gene are LGHNA and YNFKEQ. The length of the CDR3 is 15 residues. The CDR3 coding sequence is TGTGCCAGCAGGAGTGGGACAGGGGGCACCGGGGAGCTGTTTTTT. The encoded protein is CASRSGTGGTGELFF.

Regarding this clone: Other DNA sequences in the same sample also yield this CDR3. The chain is built from TRBV5-1 and TRBJ2-3, with D unresolved. V lost 0 bases and J 6 bases, leaving 8 bases between the germline ends. This CDR3 contains 13 residues. CDR1 is SGHRS and CDR2 is YFSETQ in the germline V gene. CDR3 residues: CASSLAPRDTQYF. The CDR3 DNA reads as TGCGCCAGCAGCTTGGCCCCAAGGGATACGCAGTATTTT.